The source of this T cell receptor beta chain is a study of technical replicates of blood from several donors. TCRdb's copy holds only in-frame clones and misses some; the assay was immunoSEQ multiplex PCR. Of about 68,000 clones in the sample, under 98% were seen once. The receptor comes from a human donor in good health. Input material: T cells isolated from PBMCs.

The CDR3 DNA sequence: TGCGCCAGCAGCCCACAGGACGGAGACGAGCAGTACTTC. It translates to CASSPQDGDEQYF. The chain is built from TRBV4-1 and TRBJ2-7; D is perhaps TRBD1 (5 bases). CDR3 length: 13 residues. Trimming took off 4 bases at V and 5 bases at J, with 12 bases between the two ends. Looked up from germline, CDR1 is MGHRA and CDR2 is YSYEKL.